These 5 T cell receptor beta chains originate from one sample sequenced in a study of early T cells in non-severe SARS-CoV-2 infection. TCRdb ran MiXCR on the 5' RACE reads and lists one entry per CDR3 protein. This table holds 57,000 or so distinct CDR3 sequences, more than 10% found once. The sequencing here drew on whole blood, taken at baseline. These receptor sequences come from an adult who was a healthcare worker with PCR-confirmed SARS-CoV-2 infection or an uninfected control (not recorded which). The donor label of this sample is uncertain.

This sequence joins TRBV20-1 and TRBJ2-5; D is perhaps TRBD2 (5 bases). This CDR3 spans 12 amino acids. CDR1 DFQATT and CDR2 SNEGSKA come from the germline V gene (reference sequence). V dropped 5 bases and J dropped 5 bases, with 12 bases sitting between them. In DNA form, the CDR3 reads TGCAGTGCTCCCGGGATTAGGGAGACCCAGTACTTC. Protein sequence: CSAPGIRETQYF.

V gene TRBV25-1 combines with J gene TRBJ2-2; 9 nucleotides align to TRBD1. The V gene end was trimmed by 4 bases and the J gene end by 0 bases; junction bases not matched to a gene: 6. Germline V gene data show CDR1 as MGHDK and CDR2 as SYGVNS. The CDR3 runs to 17 residues. The DNA of the CDR3 is TGTGCCAGCAGTGGGTGGACAGGGGACCCGAACACCGGGGAGCTGTTTTTT. Translated, it gives CASSGWTGDPNTGELFF.

V gene TRBV5-1 combines with J gene TRBJ2-1; no clear D. Germline CDR1 and CDR2: SGHRS and YFSETQ. The V gene lost 0 bases and the J gene lost 9 bases, with 10 bases spanning the gap. This CDR3 spans 13 amino acids. The CDR3 DNA follows: TGCGCCAGCAGCTTGGACCTTATCAGTGAGCAGTTCTTC. Protein: CASSLDLISEQFF. The complete variable domain, with remaining parts taken from reference TRBV5-1 and TRBJ2-1, reads KAGVTQTPRYLIKTRGQQVTLSCSPISGHRSVSWYQQTPGQGLQFLFEYFSETQRNKGNFPGRFSGRQFSNSRSEMNVSTLELGDSALYLCASSLDLISEQFFGPGTRLTVL.

This chain joins TRBV12-3 or TRBV12-4 and TRBJ2-2, with a possible D match to TRBD2 (5 bases). The CDR3 contains 19 residues. Trimming stripped 3 bases from V and 1 base from J, with 21 bases between. The CDR3 sequence is CASSFNWRTADKNTGELFF. The DNA for the CDR3 is TGTGCCAGCAGTTTTAACTGGAGAACAGCGGATAAGAACACCGGGGAGCTGTTTTTT.

This clonotype has at least ten counts. The chain employs TRBV19 and TRBJ2-2; 8 bases line up with TRBD1. CDR3 length: 14 residues. Germline CDR1 LNHDA, CDR2 SQIVND (reference sequence). Trimming removed 7 bases from V and 4 bases from J; junction bases left unmatched: 5. In nucleotides, the CDR3 is TGTGCCAGTATCGGGACAGGTTCCACCGGGGAGCTGTTTTTT. The encoded protein is CASIGTGSTGELFF.